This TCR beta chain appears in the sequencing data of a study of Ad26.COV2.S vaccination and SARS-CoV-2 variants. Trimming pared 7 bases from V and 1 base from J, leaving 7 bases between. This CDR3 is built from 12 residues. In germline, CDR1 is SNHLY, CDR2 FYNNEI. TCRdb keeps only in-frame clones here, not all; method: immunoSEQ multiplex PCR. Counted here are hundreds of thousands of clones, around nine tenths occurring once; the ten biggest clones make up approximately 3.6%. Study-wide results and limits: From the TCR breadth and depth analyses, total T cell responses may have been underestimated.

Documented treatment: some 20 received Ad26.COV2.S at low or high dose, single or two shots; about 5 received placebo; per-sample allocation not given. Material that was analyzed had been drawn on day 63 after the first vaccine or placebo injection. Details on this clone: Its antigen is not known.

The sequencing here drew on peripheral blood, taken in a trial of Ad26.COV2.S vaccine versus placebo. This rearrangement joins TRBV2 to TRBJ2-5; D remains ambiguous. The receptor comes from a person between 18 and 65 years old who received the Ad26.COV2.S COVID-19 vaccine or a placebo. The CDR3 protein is CASMRSQETQYF. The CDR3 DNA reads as TGTGCCAGCATGCGGTCCCAAGAGACCCAGTACTTC.